The clone carrying this T cell receptor beta chain was counted ten times or more. The data were obtained in a study of blood T cells in healthy people across ages. PCR was performed a second time for roughly 6 to 12 cycles using a sample-barcoded 5' primer and a J-beta primer mix. TCRdb called the 5' RACE reads again in MiXCR, with one record for every CDR3 protein. The sample records more than 1.4 million distinct CDR3 sequences, roughly 45% being singletons. Germline values: CDR1 MNHEY, CDR2 SMNVEV (reference sequence). CDR3 length: 18 residues. V lost 3 bases and J lost 1, with 21 bases in between.

The chain has TRBV27 and TRBJ2-5; maybe TRBD2 (6 bases). This receptor was obtained from a woman between 18 and 29 years old in good health. Sequenced input: blood. The CDR3 nucleotides are TGTGCCAGCAGTTTCCTTGGACGCAGCGGGTTGGTCCAAGAGACCCAGTACTTC. It codes for CASSFLGRSGLVQETQYF.